One sample yielded the 19 T cell receptor beta chains listed below, sequenced in a study of CD8 T cells in Susac syndrome. The RNA input was roughly 0.45 to 1 ug, and it was reverse transcribed with random hexamers. TCRdb recomputed calls from the immunoSEQ multiplex PCR reads with MiXCR, one row per CDR3 protein. The top ten clones hold 0.075% to 0.1% of a sample with approximately 190,000 distinct CDR3 sequences, 90% to 97% of them seen once. Sequencing was done on a sample of CD4+ T cells from PBMCs. These receptors all stem from a human donor with Susac syndrome.

This chain joins TRBV7-2 and TRBJ2-7; D tentatively fits TRBD1 or TRBD2 (5 bases each). Looked up from germline, CDR1 is SGHTA and CDR2 is FQGNSA. This CDR3 has 14 amino acids. Trimming removed 4 bases at V and 0 bases at J, with 10 bases between. The CDR3 DNA follows: TGTGCCAGCAGCTCGGGACGTAGCTCCTACGAGCAGTACTTC. Translation gives CASSSGRSSYEQYF.

The chain recombines TRBV4-2 with TRBJ2-2; D is tentatively TRBD1 or TRBD2 (5 bases each). The CDR3 totals 15 residues. Trimming pared 4 bases from V and 3 bases from J, leaving 12 bases between. The germline gives CDR1 LGHNA, CDR2 YNFKEQ. CDR3 bases: TGTGCCAGCAGCCCCCACGGGGCCGACACCGGGGAGCTGTTTTTT. This encodes CASSPHGADTGELFF.

This chain joins TRBV20-1 and TRBJ2-3; a possible D gene is TRBD1 (6 bases). The germline V and J ends were trimmed by 6 bases and 2 bases, with 12 bases remaining between them. The CDR3 totals 13 residues. Germline loops: CDR1 DFQATT, CDR2 SNEGSKA (reference sequence). This chain's CDR3 is CSATEGVTDTQYF. The DNA of the CDR3 is TGCAGTGCGACTGAGGGGGTCACAGATACGCAGTATTTT.

The genes are TRBV18 and TRBJ1-5, with D perhaps TRBD1 (5 bases). Germline lookup yields CDR1 KGHSH and CDR2 LQKENI. This CDR3 is 15 amino acids long. Deletions cut 2 bases from V and 1 base from J, with 9 bases between. The chain's CDR3 is CASSPGGLSNQPQHF. The CDR3 DNA reads as TGTGCCAGCTCACCAGGGGGACTCAGCAATCAGCCCCAGCATTTT.

The genes are TRBV9 and TRBJ1-2, with 11 nucleotides matching TRBD1. The CDR3 has 15 residues. Germline CDR1 and CDR2: SGDLS and YYNGEE. V lost 0 bases and J lost 8; bases outside the gene matches: 6. The CDR3 sequence is CASSVGDRGDFGYTF. The CDR3 nucleotides read TGTGCCAGCAGCGTAGGGGACAGGGGGGACTTCGGCTACACCTTC.

The chain uses TRBV18 and TRBJ1-1; no clear D gene. Germline V gene lookup returns CDR1 KGHSH and CDR2 LQKENI. This CDR3 spans 15 amino acids. With 0 bases removed from V and 1 base from J, the gap between germline ends came to 9 bases. This CDR3 reads CASSPPSRTNTEAFF. In nucleotides, the CDR3 is TGTGCCAGCTCACCACCGTCACGGACGAACACTGAAGCTTTCTTT.

The genes are TRBV11-2 and TRBJ1-4; tentatively, D is TRBD1 (5 bases). Germline values: CDR1 SGHAT, CDR2 FQNNGV. The length of the CDR3 is 17 residues. The V end lost 3 bases, the J end lost 6 bases, and 20 bases lay between the germline ends. The CDR3 loop is CASSFRGAGWDYEKLFF. The CDR3 nucleotides are TGTGCCAGCAGCTTTAGAGGGGCAGGCTGGGACTATGAAAAACTGTTTTTT.

The rearrangement links TRBV29-1 to TRBJ2-7; 7 bases fit TRBD1. The V segment lost 7 bases and the J segment 1 base; nucleotides outside the gene matches: 4. The germline CDR1 and CDR2 sequences are SQVTM and ANQGSEA. CDR3 size: 12 residues. CDR3 loop: CSGGQSSYEQYF. CDR3 DNA: TGCAGCGGGGGACAGTCATCCTACGAGCAGTACTTC.

The CDR3 DNA follows: TGCAGTGCTAGTGTAACTAGCGGGGGAGTCTACAATGAGCAGTTCTTC. Translation: CSASVTSGGVYNEQFF. The chain employs TRBV20-1 and TRBJ2-1; 11 nucleotides match TRBD2. The junction had 7 bases not matched to a gene; V was cut back by 3 bases and J by 3 bases. The CDR3 is made up of 16 amino acids. CDR1 and CDR2 from the germline V gene are DFQATT and SNEGSKA (reference sequence).

V usage is TRBV2 and J usage is TRBJ2-7; 9 nucleotides agree with TRBD2. The V gene's germline CDR1 is SNHLY and CDR2 FYNNEI. With V trimmed by 11 bases and J by 6 bases, 11 bases remained unmatched. The CDR3 totals 13 residues. CDR3 DNA: TGTGCCGGTGGCATTAGCGGGGGAGGCGAGCAGTACTTC. Its translation is CAGGISGGGEQYF.

The chain links TRBV11-2 to TRBJ2-7; TRBD1 is a possible D gene (5 bases). V lost 0 bases and J lost 3, with 15 bases in between. CDR1 is SGHAT, CDR2 FQNNGV, per germline. The CDR3 is made up of 16 amino acids. The CDR3 loop is CASSLDLQGPIYEQYF. The CDR3 DNA sequence: TGTGCCAGCAGCTTAGACCTCCAGGGCCCTATCTACGAGCAGTACTTC.

The chain is built from TRBV5-1 and TRBJ2-4, with 9 bases identical to TRBD1. Germline-derived CDR1 and CDR2 are SGHRS and YFSETQ. The CDR3 spans 13 residues. V was pared by 4 bases and J by 8 bases, with 4 bases of the junction left unmatched. CDR3 protein: CASSIRTGDIQYF. As DNA, the CDR3 is TGCGCCAGCAGCATCCGGACAGGGGACATTCAGTACTTC.

The chain links TRBV24-1 to TRBJ2-1; D gene unclear. Germline CDR1 KGHDR, CDR2 SFDVKD. V was shortened by 9 bases and J by 9 bases, with 20 bases between the two germline ends. CDR3 length: 14 amino acids. CDR3 sequence: CATGIRRRWGEQFF. The CDR3 nucleotides are TGTGCCACCGGGATTCGACGAAGGTGGGGTGAGCAGTTCTTC.

V and J are TRBV9 and TRBJ2-3; D unclear. V was shortened by 4 bases and J by 2 bases, with 17 bases between the two germline ends. Germline lookup yields CDR1 SGDLS and CDR2 YYNGEE. The CDR3 spans 16 residues. In DNA form, the CDR3 reads TGTGCCAGCAGCACCCAGGCGGCTACCCCCACAGATACGCAGTATTTT. Translation gives CASSTQAATPTDTQYF.

The rearrangement joins TRBV30 to TRBJ2-7; tentatively, D is TRBD1 or TRBD2 (5 bases each). Between the trimmed V and J ends, which lost 0 bases and 8 bases, there was a span of 14 bases. CDR1 and CDR2 from the germline V gene are GTSNPN and SVGIG (reference sequence). The CDR3 runs 13 residues. This CDR3 reads CAWSVDSREKQYF. CDR3 nucleotide sequence: TGTGCCTGGAGTGTTGACAGCCGGGAAAAGCAGTACTTC. The variable domain in full, completed from reference TRBV30 and TRBJ2-7, reads SQTIHQWPATLVQPVGSPLSLECTVEGTSNPNLYWYRQAAGRGLQLLFYSVGIGQISSEVPQNLSASRPQDRQFILSSKKLLLSDSGFYLCAWSVDSREKQYFGPGTRLTVT.

V usage is TRBV7-6 and J usage is TRBJ2-7; 7 bases line up with TRBD2. This CDR3 spans 15 amino acids. The V gene's germline CDR1 is SGHVS and CDR2 FNYEAQ. Trimming removed 0 bases from V and 0 bases from J; junction bases left unmatched: 2. The CDR3 spells CASSLALASSYEQYF. CDR3 in DNA: TGTGCCAGCAGCTTAGCACTAGCGAGCTCCTACGAGCAGTACTTC.

This chain uses TRBV5-6 with TRBJ1-2, with a possible D match to TRBD1 (5 bases). The CDR3 has 13 amino acids. The V gene's germline CDR1 is SGHDT and CDR2 YYEEEE. V lost 0 bases to trimming and J lost 8 bases, with 11 bases between them. The CDR3: CASSLDRKRGYTF. As DNA, the CDR3 is TGTGCCAGCAGCTTGGACAGGAAGAGAGGCTACACCTTC.

The chain uses TRBV9 and TRBJ2-7, with a weak D call TRBD1 (6 bases). Germline CDR1 and CDR2: SGDLS and YYNGEE. This CDR3 spans 16 amino acids. V was cut by 0 bases and J by 0 bases, with 13 bases left in between. The chain's CDR3 is CASSVDTGSSSYEQYF. DNA of the CDR3: TGTGCCAGCAGCGTAGATACAGGGTCTAGCTCCTACGAGCAGTACTTC. The full variable domain, rest sourced from reference TRBV9 and TRBJ2-7, is DSGVTQTPKHLITATGQRVTLRCSPRSGDLSVYWYQQSLDQGLQFLIQYYNGEERAKGNILERFSAQQFPDLHSELNLSSLELGDSALYFCASSVDTGSSSYEQYFGPGTRLTVT.

The chain is built from TRBV12-5 and TRBJ2-5, with unresolved D. There are 15 residues in the CDR3. V was trimmed by 7 bases and J by 5 bases, leaving 20 bases between them. CDR1 is LGHNT, CDR2 FRNRAP, per germline. The CDR3 region has the DNA TGTGCTAGTGCCAAAGGCTATAGCTTCGGGGAGACCCAGTACTTC. The encoded protein is CASAKGYSFGETQYF.